A single sample gave rise to the 9 T cell receptor beta chains below, sequenced in a study of T cells after posttransplantation cyclophosphamide. Assay used: immunoSEQ multiplex PCR; TCRdb lists only in-frame clones, some missing. The repertoire includes tens of thousands of clones, around 95% of them detected once, and approximately 2.7% sits in the top ten. Sequencing input: PBMCs. These receptor sequences come from a woman in her 30s in good health and a related stem cell transplant donor.

V usage is TRBV4-1 and J usage is TRBJ1-1; maybe TRBD1 (6 bases). The germline gives CDR1 MGHRA, CDR2 YSYEKL. CDR3 length: 19 residues. V gave up 1 base and J gave up 5 bases, with 26 bases separating them. The CDR3 coding sequence is TGCGCCAGCAGCCAAGGAGGGGGGCGGGTAACCAATGCTAGGACTGAAGCTTTCTTT. This encodes CASSQGGGRVTNARTEAFF.

CDR3 residues: CASTNTGQGDSPLHF. In DNA form, the CDR3 reads TGTGCCAGCACAAATACAGGGCAGGGGGATTCACCCCTCCACTTT. This chain uses TRBV18 with TRBJ1-6; 7 bases match TRBD1. Germline V gene data show CDR1 as KGHSH and CDR2 as LQKENI. This CDR3 comprises 15 residues. V trimming: 8 bases; J trimming: 8 bases; junction bases outside the gene matches: 12.

V and J are TRBV4-3 and TRBJ2-1, with 8 bases fitting TRBD2. V gave up 8 bases and J gave up 2 bases; unmatched junction bases: 5. Germline lookup yields CDR1 LGHNA and CDR2 YSLEER. The CDR3 contains 14 residues. CDR3 nucleotide sequence: TGCGCCAGCTGTCCGGGACTAGCCTACAATGAGCAGTTCTTC. Residues: CASCPGLAYNEQFF.

The chain carries TRBV25-1 and TRBJ2-3; D remains unclear. The CDR3 is 13 amino acids. CDR1 and CDR2 from the germline V gene are MGHDK and SYGVNS. The ends were cut back, 3 bases at V and 2 bases at J, with 6 bases in the middle. The CDR3 sequence: CASSDWTTDTQYF. The CDR3 DNA sequence: TGTGCCAGCAGTGATTGGACCACAGATACGCAGTATTTT.

J is TRBJ1-6 and V is TRBV4-3; D gene unclear. CDR1 is LGHNA, CDR2 YSLEER, per germline. This CDR3 region has 13 residues. V was cut by 0 bases and J by 14 bases, with 11 bases left in between. CDR3 in amino acids: CASSQDLRQSLHF. The CDR3 bases are TGCGCCAGCAGCCAAGATCTACGTCAATCCCTCCACTTT.

The rearrangement links TRBV7-7 to TRBJ2-3, with D unresolved. Germline CDR1 is SSHAT and CDR2 is FNYEAQ (reference sequence). V lost 5 bases to trimming and J lost 14 bases, with 5 bases between them. This CDR3 region has 8 residues. The DNA of the CDR3 is TGTGCCAGCAGCCCAGGGTATTTT. This translates into CASSPGYF.

CDR3 sequence: CASSPLGPETQYF. Here the CDR3 DNA reads TGTGCCAGCTCCCCGTTGGGGCCGGAGACCCAGTACTTC. This chain connects TRBV18 to TRBJ2-5; TRBD1 might be the D (5 bases). Per germline, CDR1 KGHSH and CDR2 LQKENI. This CDR3 contains 13 residues. Trimming left V 6 bases short and J 5 bases short, with 13 bases between.

This clone was detected only once. The rearrangement links TRBV5-5 to TRBJ1-1; D remains unclear. Germline V lookup: CDR1 SGHKS, CDR2 YYEKEE (reference sequence). The CDR3 has 14 residues. Trimming took 3 bases from V and 2 from J, leaving 11 bases between them. The CDR3 loop reads CASSSWAGNTEAFF. The CDR3 nucleotides read TGTGCCAGCAGCTCGTGGGCCGGCAACACTGAAGCTTTCTTT.

The V call is TRBV25-1, the J call TRBJ2-2, with D perhaps TRBD2 (6 bases). The V gene's germline CDR1 is MGHDK and CDR2 SYGVNS. V gave up 1 base and J gave up 5 bases, with 8 bases separating them. The CDR3 contains 14 residues. The CDR3 DNA is TGTGCCAGCAGTGAATTTGGGGGGACCGGGGAGCTGTTTTTT. As protein: CASSEFGGTGELFF.